The TCR beta chain under discussion was sequenced for a study of spatial heterogeneity in lung cancer. The wider study: PBMC samples from follow-up, when available, were sequenced at a median of approximately 24 months post-resection.

Single TCR cDNA molecules each had their own unique molecular identifier. TCRdb re-derived calls from the 5' RACE reads in MiXCR, one entry per CDR3 protein. This table has more than 95,000 distinct CDR3 sequences, 12% appearing once. The V end was cut by 3 bases, the J end by 5 bases, with 18 bases between. The germline V gene encodes CDR1 MDHEN and CDR2 SYDVKM. The CDR3 sequence is 16 residues long. Time point noted: blood at routine non-recurrence follow-up after resection. Unsorted whole RNA from tumor, nontumor lung or frozen PBMC underwent sequencing. The V gene is TRBV28, the J gene TRBJ2-3, with a weak D call TRBD1 (5 bases). The origin of this receptor is a male donor with early-stage non-small cell lung cancer. Sequencing used PBMCs, obtained at follow-up. CDR3 nucleotides: TGTGCCAGCAGTTTCCACTTCCTGGTCAGGGTAGATACGCAGTATTTT. Its protein product is CASSFHFLVRVDTQYF.